These 11 T cell receptor beta chains were sequenced from one sample in a study of cytomegalovirus exposure and HLA in healthy donors. The PCR was carried out with 60 Vbeta primers and 13 Jbeta primers. TCRdb's table, derived via immunoSEQ multiplex PCR, lists solely in-frame clones and lacks some. The data hold roughly 200,000 clones, with 77% observed a single time. Sequences were obtained from PBMCs. These receptors originate from a woman aged 55-75 years in good health and CMV-seropositive.

The chain links TRBV4-2 to TRBJ2-5; a weak D match, TRBD1 (6 bases). The CDR3 has 15 amino acids. V was pared by 4 bases and J by 3 bases, with 15 bases between. Germline V gene sequence: CDR1 LGHNA, CDR2 YNFKEQ. The CDR3: CASSRQPGQEETQYF. CDR3 in DNA: TGTGCCAGCAGCCGCCAACCGGGACAAGAAGAGACCCAGTACTTC.

As to this clone: Distinct nucleotide sequences in the sample also encode this CDR3. The chain employs TRBV5-1 and TRBJ2-1, with 8 bases matching TRBD2. This CDR3 contains 15 residues. V lost 4 bases, J lost 0 bases, and 3 bases stayed unmatched. In germline, CDR1 is SGHRS, CDR2 YFSETQ. The CDR3 nucleotides are TGCGCCAGCAGCAGTAGCGGGACCTCCTACAATGAGCAGTTCTTC. This sequence encodes CASSSSGTSYNEQFF.

The CDR3 is CASSSIAGGGDEQFF. In DNA, the CDR3 is TGTGCCAGCAGTTCCATAGCGGGAGGGGGTGATGAGCAGTTCTTC. The V and J genes are TRBV2 and TRBJ2-1; 11 bases are a match to TRBD2. After removal of 5 bases from V and 8 bases from J, the junction contained 8 bases not matched to a gene. Looked up from germline, CDR1 is SNHLY and CDR2 is FYNNEI. The CDR3 totals 15 residues.

The chain links TRBV19 to TRBJ2-7, with 8 bases aligning to TRBD1. Looked up from germline, CDR1 is LNHDA and CDR2 is SQIVND (reference sequence). This CDR3 region has 12 residues. J was trimmed by 5 bases and V by 9 bases; bases with no gene match: 6. In DNA, the CDR3 is TGTGCCAGCCGGGACAGGAGAAACGAGCAGTACTTC. This translates into CASRDRRNEQYF.

This clone appeared once. The chain uses TRBV4-3 and TRBJ2-3; 8 bases line up with TRBD2. Per germline, CDR1 LGHNA and CDR2 YSLEER. CDR3 length: 16 residues. The ends lost 0 bases at V and 2 bases at J; junction bases unmatched: 4. CDR3 region: CASSQEQLAATDTQYF. Here the CDR3 DNA reads TGCGCCAGCAGCCAAGAACAACTAGCGGCCACAGATACGCAGTATTTT.

The rearrangement joins TRBV6-5 to TRBJ1-3, with 8 bases identical to TRBD1. Germline V gene lookup returns CDR1 MNHEY and CDR2 SVGAGI. The ends lost 0 bases at V and 2 bases at J; junction bases unmatched: 3. There are 16 residues in the CDR3. CDR3 sequence: CASSYSTTGAGNTIYF. The CDR3 nucleotides are TGTGCCAGCAGTTACTCCACGACAGGGGCTGGAAACACCATATATTTT.

V and J are TRBV9 and TRBJ1-3; a weak D match, TRBD1 (5 bases). CDR1 and CDR2 (germline): SGDLS, YYNGEE. Between the trimmed V and J ends, which lost 3 bases and 0 bases, there was a span of 7 bases. There are 14 residues in the CDR3. CDR3 region: CASSGQSSGNTIYF. The CDR3 bases are TGTGCCAGCAGCGGACAGTCCTCTGGAAACACCATATATTTT.

The chain combines TRBV15 with TRBJ2-1; D is possibly TRBD2 (7 bases). The germline V gene has CDR1 LNHNV and CDR2 YYDKDF (reference sequence). The CDR3 totals 13 residues. Trimming cost V 9 bases and J 9 bases, with 18 bases left between them. For the CDR3, the DNA is TGTGCCACTTTAACAGGGCCGGGAGGTGAGCAGTTCTTC. It codes for CATLTGPGGEQFF. The full variable domain, completed using reference TRBV15 and TRBJ2-1, is DAMVIQNPRYQVTQFGKPVTLSCSQTLNHNVMYWYQQKSSQAPKLLFHYYDKDFNNEADTPDNFQSRRPNTSFCFLDIRSPGLGDTAMYLCATLTGPGGEQFFGPGTRLTVL.

The chain is built from TRBV28 and TRBJ1-4; no reliable D call. V gave up 4 bases and J gave up 4 bases, with 13 bases separating them. The CDR3 is 15 residues long. Germline CDR1 reads MDHEN; CDR2 reads SYDVKM. CDR3 sequence: CASSSPRGFNEKLFF. The CDR3 region has the DNA TGTGCCAGCAGTTCTCCCCGCGGGTTTAATGAAAAACTGTTTTTT.

The rearrangement links TRBV6-4 to TRBJ1-5; the match to TRBD1 covers 7 bases. This CDR3 spans 18 amino acids. Losses at the gene ends were 0 bases for V and 3 bases for J; bases not matched to a gene: 11. Germline V gene sequence: CDR1 MRHNA, CDR2 SNTAGT. The CDR3 spells CASSDSKLDRRVNQPQHF. DNA for the CDR3: TGTGCCAGCAGTGACTCTAAATTGGACAGGAGAGTCAATCAGCCCCAGCATTTT.

This clone was seen just once. The chain joins TRBV5-1 to TRBJ2-6, with D uncertain. The CDR3 runs to 16 residues. V dropped 0 bases and J dropped 2 bases, with 9 bases sitting between them. Germline loops: CDR1 SGHRS, CDR2 YFSETQ. CDR3 DNA sequence: TGCGCCAGCAGCTTGGCACCAGGAACTGGGGCCAACGTCCTGACTTTC. As protein: CASSLAPGTGANVLTF.